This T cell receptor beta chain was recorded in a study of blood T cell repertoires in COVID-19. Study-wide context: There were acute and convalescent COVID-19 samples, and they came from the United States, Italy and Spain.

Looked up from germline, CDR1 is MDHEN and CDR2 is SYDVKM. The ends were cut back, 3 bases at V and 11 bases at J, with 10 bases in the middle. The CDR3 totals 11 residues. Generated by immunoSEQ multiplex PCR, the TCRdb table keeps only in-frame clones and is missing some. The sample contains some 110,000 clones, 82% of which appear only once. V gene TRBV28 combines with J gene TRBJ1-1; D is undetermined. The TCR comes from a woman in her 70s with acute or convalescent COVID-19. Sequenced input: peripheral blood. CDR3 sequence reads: CASSFEQLAFF. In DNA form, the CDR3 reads TGTGCCAGCAGTTTTGAACAGTTGGCTTTCTTT.